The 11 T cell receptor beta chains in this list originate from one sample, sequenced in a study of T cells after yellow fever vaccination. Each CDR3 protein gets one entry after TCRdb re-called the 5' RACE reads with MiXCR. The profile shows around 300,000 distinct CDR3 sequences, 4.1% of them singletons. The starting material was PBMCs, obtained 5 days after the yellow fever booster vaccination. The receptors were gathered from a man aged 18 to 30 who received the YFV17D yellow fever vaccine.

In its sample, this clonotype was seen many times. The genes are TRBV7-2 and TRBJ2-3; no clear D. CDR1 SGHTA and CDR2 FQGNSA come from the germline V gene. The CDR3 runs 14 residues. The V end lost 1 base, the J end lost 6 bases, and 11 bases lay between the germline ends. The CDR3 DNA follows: TGTGCCAGCAGCTTAGACCCAGTACCTGATACGCAGTATTTT. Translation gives CASSLDPVPDTQYF.

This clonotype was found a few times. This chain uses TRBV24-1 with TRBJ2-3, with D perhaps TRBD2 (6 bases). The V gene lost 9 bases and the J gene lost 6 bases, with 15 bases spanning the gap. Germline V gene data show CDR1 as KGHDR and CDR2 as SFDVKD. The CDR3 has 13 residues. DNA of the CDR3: TGTGCCACCGGGACGGGACTCTTCGATACGCAGTATTTT. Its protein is CATGTGLFDTQYF.

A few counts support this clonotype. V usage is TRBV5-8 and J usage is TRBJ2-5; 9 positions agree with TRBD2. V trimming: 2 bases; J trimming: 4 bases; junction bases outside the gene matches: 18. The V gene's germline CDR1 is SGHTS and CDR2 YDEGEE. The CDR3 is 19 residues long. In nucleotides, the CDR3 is TGTGCCAGCAGCTTACCGGGAGCGGGGGGTCCGATATCCCCAGAGACCCAGTACTTC. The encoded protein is CASSLPGAGGPISPETQYF. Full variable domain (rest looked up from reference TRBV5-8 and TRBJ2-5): EAGVTQSPTHLIKTRGQQATLRCSPISGHTSVYWYQQALGLGLQFLLWYDEGEERNRGNFPPRFSGRQFPNYSSELNVNALELEDSALYLCASSLPGAGGPISPETQYFGPGTRLLVL.

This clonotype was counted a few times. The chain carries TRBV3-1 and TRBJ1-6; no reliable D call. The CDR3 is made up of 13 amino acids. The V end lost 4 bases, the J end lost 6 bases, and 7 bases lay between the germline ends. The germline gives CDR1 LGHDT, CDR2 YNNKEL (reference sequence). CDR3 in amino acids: CASSLRANSPLHF. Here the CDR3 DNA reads TGTGCCAGCAGCCTCCGAGCTAATTCACCCCTCCACTTT.

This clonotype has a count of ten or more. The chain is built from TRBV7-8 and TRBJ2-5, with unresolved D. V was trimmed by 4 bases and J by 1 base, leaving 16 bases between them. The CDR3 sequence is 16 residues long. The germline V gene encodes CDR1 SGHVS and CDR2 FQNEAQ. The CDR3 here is CASSSAPSVTQETQYF. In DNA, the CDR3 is TGTGCCAGCAGCTCCGCCCCATCAGTTACCCAAGAGACCCAGTACTTC.

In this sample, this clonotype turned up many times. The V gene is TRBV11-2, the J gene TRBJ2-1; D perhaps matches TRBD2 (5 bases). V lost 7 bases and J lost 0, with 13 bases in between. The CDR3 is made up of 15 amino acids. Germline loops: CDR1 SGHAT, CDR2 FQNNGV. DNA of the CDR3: TGTGCCAGCATCACGACGGGAAACTCCTACAATGAGCAGTTCTTC. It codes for CASITTGNSYNEQFF.

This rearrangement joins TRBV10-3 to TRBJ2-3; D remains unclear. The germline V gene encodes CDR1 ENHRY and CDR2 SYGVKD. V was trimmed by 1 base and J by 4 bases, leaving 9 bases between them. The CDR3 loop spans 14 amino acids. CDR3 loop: CAISELVGPDTQYF. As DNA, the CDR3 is TGTGCCATCAGTGAGTTGGTGGGCCCAGATACGCAGTATTTT.

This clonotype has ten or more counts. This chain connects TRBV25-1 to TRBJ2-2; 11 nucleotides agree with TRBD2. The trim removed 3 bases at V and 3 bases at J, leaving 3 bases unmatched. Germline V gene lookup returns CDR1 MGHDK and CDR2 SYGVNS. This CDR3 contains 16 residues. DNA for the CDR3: TGTGCCAGCAGTGACGGACTAGCGGGCCACACCGGGGAGCTGTTTTTT. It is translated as CASSDGLAGHTGELFF.

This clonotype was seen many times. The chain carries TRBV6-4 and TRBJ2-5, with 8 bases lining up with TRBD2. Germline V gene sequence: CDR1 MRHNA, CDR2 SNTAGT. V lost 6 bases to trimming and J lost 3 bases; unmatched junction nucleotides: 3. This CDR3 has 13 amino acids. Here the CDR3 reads CASSETSEETQYF. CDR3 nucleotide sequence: TGTGCCAGCAGCGAGACTAGCGAAGAGACCCAGTACTTC.

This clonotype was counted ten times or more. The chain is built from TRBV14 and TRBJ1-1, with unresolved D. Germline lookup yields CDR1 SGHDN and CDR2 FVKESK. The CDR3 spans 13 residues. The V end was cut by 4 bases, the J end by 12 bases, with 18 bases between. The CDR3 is CASSRRVKGGTFF. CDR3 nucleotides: TGTGCCAGCAGCCGCCGGGTGAAGGGAGGAACTTTCTTT.

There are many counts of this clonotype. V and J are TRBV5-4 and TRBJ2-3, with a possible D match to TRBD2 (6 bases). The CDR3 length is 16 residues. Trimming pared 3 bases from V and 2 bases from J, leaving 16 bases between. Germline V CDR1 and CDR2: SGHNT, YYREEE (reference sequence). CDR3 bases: TGTGCCAGCAGCTCTCCGGGTAGCGGTATCACAGATACGCAGTATTTT. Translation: CASSSPGSGITDTQYF.